By sample fraction, the clone carrying this T cell receptor beta chain is medium-sized. Using immunoSEQ multiplex PCR, the repertoire was profiled, and TCRdb retains in-frame clones only, with some absent. The sample includes 9,000 to 15,000 clones, more than 65% of them seen just once. The record originates from a study of ipilimumab plus nivolumab after autologous stem cell transplantation. The CDR3 sequence is 16 residues long. The V and J ends lost 3 bases and 6 bases respectively, with 21 bases between them. From germline, CDR1 is SGHRS and CDR2 YFSETQ. The genes are TRBV5-1 and TRBJ1-2; D remains unclear. This specimen consisted of PBMCs, obtained in a trial of ipilimumab plus nivolumab as post-transplant consolidation. The TCR originated in a male donor with multiple myeloma. CDR3 nucleotides: TGCGCCAGCAGCTCCGAACTCGTCGACGGAGGAAATGGCTACACCTTC. Translated: CASSSELVDGGNGYTF. Full variable domain (remainder filled in from reference TRBV5-1 and TRBJ1-2): KAGVTQTPRYLIKTRGQQVTLSCSPISGHRSVSWYQQTPGQGLQFLFEYFSETQRNKGNFPGRFSGRQFSNSRSEMNVSTLELGDSALYLCASSSELVDGGNGYTFGSGTRLTVV.